This T cell receptor beta chain comes out of a study of blood T cell repertoires in COVID-19. Germline V CDR1 and CDR2: MNHEY, SVGAGI. V gave up 6 bases and J gave up 0 bases, with 11 bases separating them. The CDR3 totals 15 residues. Data came from immunoSEQ multiplex PCR; TCRdb stores just in-frame clones and leaves some out. Among 150,000 to 200,000 clones, about 86% were seen once, and the ten largest hold 7.5% to 10%. Source material: peripheral blood. The chain has TRBV6-5 and TRBJ1-4; a possible D gene is TRBD1 (6 bases). The TCR comes from a man between 45 and 60 years old with active or convalescent COVID-19. As DNA, the CDR3 is TGTGCCAGCAGGGACAGTCCCGCAACTAATGAAAAACTGTTTTTT. It is translated as CASRDSPATNEKLFF.